This T cell receptor (beta chain) derives from a study of T-cell memory formation after mild COVID-19. Study-level results: There was a balanced CD4/CD8 profile in clones contracting day 15 to 85, and later expanders leaned CD4+.

Notes on this clonotype: The antigen is undetermined.

The V end lost 1 base, the J end lost 0 bases, and 10 bases lay between the germline ends. The CDR3 is 15 amino acids. Germline CDR1 reads SEHNR; CDR2 reads FQNEAQ (reference sequence). TCRdb re-analysed the 5' RACE reads in MiXCR, keeping a single row per CDR3 protein. The sample has hundreds of thousands of distinct CDR3 sequences; 15% to 20% are singletons. The sequenced sample was PBMCs or a T cell subset sorted from them (not recorded which). The chain employs TRBV7-9 and TRBJ2-7; D is unresolved. The source is a man younger than 30 who had mild COVID-19 (a few samples of this study predate the infection). Cell type and time point are not known. CDR3 residues: CASSLGVRSSYEQYF. The CDR3 DNA follows: TGTGCCAGCAGCTTAGGGGTTAGGAGCTCCTACGAGCAGTACTTC.